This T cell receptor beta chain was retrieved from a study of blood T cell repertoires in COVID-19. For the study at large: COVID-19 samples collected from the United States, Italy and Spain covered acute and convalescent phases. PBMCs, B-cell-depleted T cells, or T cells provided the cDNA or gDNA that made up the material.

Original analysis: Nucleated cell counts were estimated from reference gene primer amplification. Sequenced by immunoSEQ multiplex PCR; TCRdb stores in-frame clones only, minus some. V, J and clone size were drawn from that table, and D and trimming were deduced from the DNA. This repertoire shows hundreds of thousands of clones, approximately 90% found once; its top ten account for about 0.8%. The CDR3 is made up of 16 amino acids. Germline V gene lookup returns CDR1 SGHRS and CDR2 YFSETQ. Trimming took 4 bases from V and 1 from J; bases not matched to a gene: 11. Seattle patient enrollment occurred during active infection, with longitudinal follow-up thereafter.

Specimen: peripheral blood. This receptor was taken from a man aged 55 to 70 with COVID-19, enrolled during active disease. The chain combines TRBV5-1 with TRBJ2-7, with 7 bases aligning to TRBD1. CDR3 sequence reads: CASSKSFSDRSYEQYF. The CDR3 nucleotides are TGCGCCAGCAGCAAGAGTTTTTCGGACAGGTCCTACGAGCAGTACTTC.